The 18 T cell receptor beta chains in this list originate from one sample, sequenced in a study of blood T cell repertoires in COVID-19. The protocol was immunoSEQ multiplex PCR, while the TCRdb copy is restricted to in-frame clones and leaves out a portion. The data show approximately 200,000 clones, about 81% seen once. Material: peripheral blood. The receptors come from a woman over 75 with COVID-19, enrolled during active disease.

This chain joins TRBV7-6 and TRBJ2-1; 14 bases map to TRBD2. The CDR3 is 17 residues long. Germline V gene lookup returns CDR1 SGHVS and CDR2 FNYEAQ. V shed 5 bases, J shed 4 bases, and the junction held 7 bases outside the gene matches. Here the CDR3 reads CASSHLGLAGAYNEQFF. As DNA, the CDR3 is TGTGCCAGCAGCCACCTGGGACTAGCGGGAGCATACAATGAGCAGTTCTTC.

The rearrangement uses TRBV27 and TRBJ2-6; no reliable D call. The germline V gene has CDR1 MNHEY and CDR2 SMNVEV (reference sequence). This CDR3 region has 17 residues. The ends were cut back, 2 bases at V and 0 bases at J, with 11 bases in the middle. The CDR3 region is CASSLMGTSSGANVLTF. CDR3 sequence (DNA): TGTGCCAGCAGTTTAATGGGCACCAGCTCTGGGGCCAACGTCCTGACTTTC.

The chain carries TRBV10-3 and TRBJ1-5, with a tentative D call TRBD1 (5 bases). The CDR3 loop spans 15 amino acids. The V gene lost 5 bases and the J gene lost 0 bases, with 11 bases spanning the gap. In germline, CDR1 is ENHRY, CDR2 SYGVKD. The CDR3 nucleotides read TGTGCCATCAGTCCTGGACACTATAGCAATCAGCCCCAGCATTTT. Amino acids: CAISPGHYSNQPQHF.

The table lists this clone with a few counts. The genes are TRBV19 and TRBJ2-2; 12 bases map to TRBD2. J was trimmed by 5 bases and V by 11 bases; bases with no gene match: 0. The CDR3 is 12 residues long. Germline CDR1 reads LNHDA; CDR2 reads SQIVND (reference sequence). The CDR3 nucleotides read TGTGCCGGGACTAGCGGGACCGGGGAGCTGTTTTTT. Amino acids: CAGTSGTGELFF. Combining the CDR3 with reference TRBV19 and TRBJ2-2 gives the whole variable domain DGGITQSPKYLFRKEGQNVTLSCEQNLNHDAMYWYRQDPGQGLRLIYYSQIVNDFQKGDIAEGYSVSREKKESFPLTVTSAQKNPTAFYLCAGTSGTGELFFGEGSRLTVL.

The CDR3 region has the DNA TGTGCCAGCAGCTACAGTGGGGGGGCGAGAAAACTGTTTTTT. Encoded protein: CASSYSGGARKLFF. The chain carries TRBV5-8 and TRBJ1-4, with D possibly being TRBD1 (6 bases). This CDR3 contains 14 residues. The V gene's germline CDR1 is SGHTS and CDR2 YDEGEE. Trimming removed 3 bases at V and 10 bases at J, with 16 bases between.

V usage is TRBV28 and J usage is TRBJ2-3, with D maybe TRBD1 (5 bases). Trimming took off 5 bases at V and 0 bases at J, with 9 bases between the two ends. CDR1 and CDR2 (germline): MDHEN, SYDVKM. This CDR3 region has 14 residues. CDR3 in DNA: TGTGCCAGCAGTCCACAGGCCAGCACAGATACGCAGTATTTT. This encodes CASSPQASTDTQYF. Together with reference TRBV28 and TRBJ2-3, the CDR3 gives the full variable domain: DVKVTQSSRYLVKRTGEKVFLECVQDMDHENMFWYRQDPGLGLRLIYFSYDVKMKEKGDIPEGYSVSREKKERFSLILESASTNQTSMYLCASSPQASTDTQYFGPGTRLTVL.

The chain joins TRBV5-8 to TRBJ2-3, with D uncertain. Per the germline V gene, CDR1 is SGHTS and CDR2 is YDEGEE. The V and J ends lost 0 bases and 2 bases respectively, with 13 bases between them. This CDR3 contains 16 residues. Here the CDR3 DNA reads TGTGCCAGCAGCTTGGGTGTTGCAGTATCCACAGATACGCAGTATTTT. Amino acid sequence: CASSLGVAVSTDTQYF.

This sequence joins TRBV5-1 and TRBJ1-5; possibly TRBD1 for D (5 bases). Looked up from germline, CDR1 is SGHRS and CDR2 is YFSETQ. Trimming pared 0 bases from V and 5 bases from J, leaving 12 bases between. This CDR3 spans 15 amino acids. CDR3 protein: CASSLVGGGDQPQHF. CDR3 bases: TGCGCCAGCAGCTTGGTGGGGGGAGGGGATCAGCCCCAGCATTTT.

This clone was seen more than once but under ten times. The chain employs TRBV7-9 and TRBJ1-2; D unclear. The CDR3 spans 14 residues. The V and J ends lost 0 bases and 4 bases respectively, with 9 bases between them. Germline assignment: CDR1 SEHNR and CDR2 FQNEAQ (reference sequence). The CDR3: CASSLASFFYGYTF. The CDR3 bases are TGTGCCAGCAGCTTAGCGAGTTTCTTCTATGGCTACACCTTC.

The chain carries TRBV2 and TRBJ1-5; 11 positions agree with TRBD1. The CDR3 is 16 residues long. V was clipped by 7 bases and J by 7 bases; unmatched bases: 12. The germline V gene encodes CDR1 SNHLY and CDR2 FYNNEI. The CDR3, as DNA: TGTGCCAGCACCCCCGGGACAGGGGGGCTAAAGCAGCCCCAGCATTTT. This sequence encodes CASTPGTGGLKQPQHF.

Comments on this clone: At one of its ends the junction is not consistent with the germline gene, which may arise from a read error. The chain combines TRBV29-1 with TRBJ1-2, with D unclear. The CDR3 loop spans 12 amino acids. CDR1 and CDR2 (germline): SQVTM, ANQGSEA. The CDR3 loop is CSAEKRRYGYTF. The CDR3 DNA reads as TGCAGCGCTGAAAAGCGGCGCTATGGCTACACCTTC.

The chain links TRBV5-1 to TRBJ2-7, with 10 bases fitting TRBD1. V shed 3 bases and J 2 bases; nucleotides not matched to a gene: 2. Germline lookup yields CDR1 SGHRS and CDR2 YFSETQ. The CDR3 length is 14 residues. The CDR3 DNA reads as TGCGCCAGCAGCTCAGGGACAGGGGCCTACGAGCAGTACTTC. It encodes CASSSGTGAYEQYF. Looking up the rest from reference TRBV5-1 and TRBJ2-7 gives the full variable domain: KAGVTQTPRYLIKTRGQQVTLSCSPISGHRSVSWYQQTPGQGLQFLFEYFSETQRNKGNFPGRFSGRQFSNSRSEMNVSTLELGDSALYLCASSSGTGAYEQYFGPGTRLTVT.

This clone appeared once. The chain combines TRBV5-1 with TRBJ2-1, with 7 bases aligning to TRBD2. The J segment lost 0 bases and the V segment lost 1 base, leaving 1 base of the junction unmatched. This CDR3 has 15 residues. Germline CDR1 SGHRS, CDR2 YFSETQ. The chain's CDR3 is CASSLPGGSYNEQFF. CDR3 nucleotides: TGCGCCAGCAGCTTGCCGGGAGGCTCCTACAATGAGCAGTTCTTC.

This chain joins TRBV7-2 and TRBJ1-1, with TRBD1 identical over 7 bases. CDR3 length: 14 amino acids. Per the germline V gene, CDR1 is SGHTA and CDR2 is FQGNSA. Germline trimming cut 1 base from V and 5 bases from J; bases unmatched to any gene: 4. The CDR3 sequence: CASSLGGGKTEAFF. Written as DNA, the CDR3 is TGTGCCAGCAGCTTAGGAGGGGGCAAGACTGAAGCTTTCTTT. The full variable domain, its missing parts supplied by reference TRBV7-2 and TRBJ1-1, is GAGVSQSPSNKVTEKGKDVELRCDPISGHTALYWYRQSLGQGLEFLIYFQGNSAPDKSGLPSDRFSAERTGGSVSTLTIQRTQQEDSAVYLCASSLGGGKTEAFFGQGTRLTVV.

This chain connects TRBV15 to TRBJ1-5; 9 positions match TRBD1. Germline values: CDR1 LNHNV, CDR2 YYDKDF (reference sequence). The V and J ends lost 0 bases and 0 bases, in that order; junction bases with no gene match: 12. There are 20 residues in the CDR3. CDR3 bases: TGTGCCACCAGCAGAGATGAATGGAGCGGGACAGGGTATAGCAATCAGCCCCAGCATTTT. Amino acid sequence: CATSRDEWSGTGYSNQPQHF.

The chain employs TRBV20-1 and TRBJ2-1; 9 bases line up with TRBD2. Germline V gene data show CDR1 as DFQATT and CDR2 as SNEGSKA (reference sequence). The CDR3 is made up of 15 amino acids. V dropped 3 bases and J dropped 3; count of bases not matched to a gene: 6. As DNA, the CDR3 is TGCAGTGCTAGTCACGCTAGCGGGGACTACAATGAGCAGTTCTTC. Residues: CSASHASGDYNEQFF.

The table lists this clone with a count of one. The chain has TRBV2 and TRBJ1-4, with 7 bases aligning to TRBD1. The CDR3 covers 15 residues. V dropped 5 bases and J dropped 3; count of bases not matched to a gene: 6. Germline loops: CDR1 SNHLY, CDR2 FYNNEI. CDR3 loop: CASSPTGVPNEKLFF. The CDR3 bases are TGTGCCAGCAGTCCTACAGGGGTTCCTAATGAAAAACTGTTTTTT.

The chain uses TRBV19 and TRBJ2-2; 8 bases map to TRBD1. The V gene's germline CDR1 is LNHDA and CDR2 SQIVND (reference sequence). This CDR3 contains 15 residues. The ends lost 5 bases at V and 4 bases at J; junction bases unmatched: 6. The CDR3 reads CASSATGTGTGELFF. CDR3 sequence (DNA): TGTGCCAGTAGTGCAACCGGGACAGGCACCGGGGAGCTGTTTTTT.